The rows below give T cell receptor beta chains drawn from one sample of a study of early T cells in non-severe SARS-CoV-2 infection. TCRdb re-called the 5' RACE reads through MiXCR, storing one row per CDR3 protein. The table includes 26,000 or so distinct CDR3 sequences, over 4.5% detected once. The specimen comprised whole blood, sampled at baseline. The receptors here all came from an adult who was a healthcare worker with PCR-confirmed SARS-CoV-2 infection or an uninfected control (not recorded which). Each CDR3 is given with its conserved first and last residue. The order of the fields is J gene, CDR3 length, V gene, D gene, clone size, CDR3 protein, CDR3 DNA. The D gene is left open where the match is weak. Expanded clones are given a class, and other clones once, few, many or no size at all.

>TRBJ2-7|15|TRBV6-2/TRBV6-3|TRBD1|-
CAIRRVDRPSYEQYF
TGTGCCATCCGCCGGGTGGACAGGCCCTCCTACGAGCAGTACTTC
>TRBJ2-7|13|TRBV5-4|TRBD1|-
CASSRTGNYEQYF
TGTGCCAGCAGCCGGACAGGGAACTACGAGCAGTACTTC
>TRBJ1-6|16|TRBV28|TRBD1|many
CASSITGGTGNSPLHF
TGTGCCAGCAGTATCACAGGGGGTACGGGGAATTCACCCCTCCACTTT
>TRBJ2-7|16|TRBV11-1|TRBD1|many
CASSLKGQGYSYEQYF
TGTGCCAGCAGCTTAAAGGGACAGGGGTACTCCTACGAGCAGTACTTC
>TRBJ2-2|14|TRBV11-2|TRBD1|many
CASSPQGAGGELFF
TGTGCCAGCAGCCCACAGGGGGCCGGCGGGGAGCTGTTTTTT
>TRBJ2-7|15|TRBV7-9|TRBD1|many
CASSSRDRTIYEQYF
TGTGCCAGCAGTTCACGGGACAGGACAATCTACGAGCAGTACTTC
>TRBJ2-5|15|TRBV5-1|TRBD2|few
CASSSRLAGAETQYF
TGCGCCAGCAGTTCTCGACTAGCGGGAGCTGAGACCCAGTACTTC
>TRBJ1-4|14|TRBV7-9|-|many
CASSTGRSNEKLFF
TGTGCCAGCAGCACGGGACGGTCTAATGAAAAACTGTTTTTT
>TRBJ2-1|15|TRBV30|TRBD2|many
CAWTLAGDLYNEQFF
TGTGCCTGGACTCTCGCGGGAGATCTCTACAATGAGCAGTTCTTC
>TRBJ2-7|13|TRBV29-1|-|many
CSVVQGPDYEQYF
TGCAGCGTTGTGCAGGGGCCGGACTACGAGCAGTACTTC
>TRBJ2-1|14|TRBV6-4|TRBD1|many
CASSDTRGRGEQFF
TGTGCCAGCAGTGACACCAGGGGGCGTGGGGAGCAGTTCTTC
>TRBJ2-5|14|TRBV10-3|-|many
CAISESGGQETQYF
TGTGCCATCAGTGAGTCAGGGGGACAAGAGACCCAGTACTTC
>TRBJ1-2|13|TRBV12-3/TRBV12-4|-|many
CASRSPGEGGYTF
TGTGCCAGCAGGTCCCCAGGGGAGGGTGGCTACACCTTC
>TRBJ2-2|15|TRBV5-4|-|many
CASSSVQGSTGELFF
TGTGCCAGCAGCTCGGTTCAGGGGAGCACCGGGGAGCTGTTTTTT
>TRBJ2-1|15|TRBV2|TRBD2|many
CASSPTSGIYNEQFF
TGTGCCAGCAGTCCCACTAGCGGGATTTACAATGAGCAGTTCTTC
>TRBJ2-3|15|TRBV10-3|TRBD2|many
CAITQLAGAPDTQYF
TGTGCCATCACCCAACTAGCGGGAGCCCCAGATACGCAGTATTTT
>TRBJ2-2|14|TRBV7-3|-|many
CASSLSLGTGELFF
TGTGCCAGCAGCTTATCCCTCGGCACCGGGGAGCTGTTTTTT
>TRBJ2-5|15|TRBV12-3/TRBV12-4|-|many
CASSFIQDQFGTQYF
TGTGCCAGCAGTTTTATACAGGACCAGTTCGGGACCCAGTACTTC
>TRBJ2-4|13|TRBV20-1|TRBD1|many
CSAPAGGRDIQYF
TGCAGTGCCCCTGCAGGGGGCAGAGACATTCAGTACTTC
>TRBJ1-2|11|TRBV27|-|many
CASSFAGHYTF
TGTGCCAGCAGTTTTGCGGGACACTACACCTTC
>TRBJ2-5|15|TRBV4-3|-|medium-sized
CASSQDIRLSGSQYF
TGCGCCAGCAGCCAAGATATCCGCCTGAGTGGCTCCCAGTACTTC
>TRBJ2-3|12|TRBV6-5|-|many
CASSSRGDTQYF
TGTGCCAGCAGTAGCCGGGGGGATACGCAGTATTTT
>TRBJ2-5|16|TRBV4-2|TRBD2|many
CTSSRTSDEYQETQYF
TGTACCAGCAGCCGGACTAGCGATGAGTACCAAGAGACCCAGTACTTC
>TRBJ2-5|13|TRBV7-3|TRBD2|-
CASSSGGSETQYF
TGTGCCAGCAGCTCGGGAGGGTCGGAGACCCAGTACTTC
>TRBJ2-1|16|TRBV7-2|TRBD2|few
CASSWAGSGGANEQFF
TGTGCCAGCAGCTGGGCTGGTAGCGGGGGGGCTAATGAGCAGTTCTTC
>TRBJ2-1|15|TRBV11-2|-|many
CASSLGGISYNEQFF
TGTGCCAGCAGCTTAGGAGGGATTTCCTACAATGAGCAGTTCTTC
>TRBJ2-1|16|TRBV6-6|TRBD1|many
CASRPSGTGVIDEQFF
TGTGCCAGCAGACCATCCGGGACAGGGGTGATTGATGAGCAGTTCTTC
>TRBJ2-7|15|TRBV25-1|TRBD1|many
CASGGDREDLREQYF
TGTGCCAGCGGTGGGGACAGGGAGGATTTACGCGAGCAGTACTTC
>TRBJ1-1|13|TRBV30|-|-
CAWSVRGHTEAFF
TGTGCCTGGAGTGTACGGGGGCACACTGAAGCTTTCTTT
>TRBJ2-3|15|TRBV7-6|-|many
CASGGGGRLGDTQYF
TGTGCCAGCGGCGGAGGGGGGCGTCTGGGAGATACGCAGTATTTT
>TRBJ2-7|13|TRBV29-1|TRBD2|many
CSVVLTGRGEQYF
TGCAGCGTTGTGTTGACTGGGAGGGGCGAGCAGTACTTC
>TRBJ2-5|14|TRBV12-3/TRBV12-4|-|many
CASSRQVLQETQYF
TGTGCCAGCAGCCGTCAGGTGCTCCAAGAGACCCAGTACTTC